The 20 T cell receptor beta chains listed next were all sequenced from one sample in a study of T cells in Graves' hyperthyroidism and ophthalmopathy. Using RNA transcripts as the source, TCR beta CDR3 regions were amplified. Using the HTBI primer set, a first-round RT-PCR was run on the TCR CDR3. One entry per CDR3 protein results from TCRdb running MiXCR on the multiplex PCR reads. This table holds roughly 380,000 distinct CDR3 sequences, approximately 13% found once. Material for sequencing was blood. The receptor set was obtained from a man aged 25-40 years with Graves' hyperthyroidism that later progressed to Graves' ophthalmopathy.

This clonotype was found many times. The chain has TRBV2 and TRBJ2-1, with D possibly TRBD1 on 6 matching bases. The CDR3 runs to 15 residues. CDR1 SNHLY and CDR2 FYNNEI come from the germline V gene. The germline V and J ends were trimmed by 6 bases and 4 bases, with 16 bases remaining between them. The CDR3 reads CASSEIWTAYNEQFF. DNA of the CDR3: TGTGCCAGCAGCGAAATCTGGACAGCTTACAATGAGCAGTTCTTC.

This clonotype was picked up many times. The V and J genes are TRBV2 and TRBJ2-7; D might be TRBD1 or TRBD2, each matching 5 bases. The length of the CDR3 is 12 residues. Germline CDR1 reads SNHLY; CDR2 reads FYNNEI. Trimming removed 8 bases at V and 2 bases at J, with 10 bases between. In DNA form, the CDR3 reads TGTGCCAGCGAGGGGCAGGCCTACGAGCAGTACTTC. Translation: CASEGQAYEQYF.

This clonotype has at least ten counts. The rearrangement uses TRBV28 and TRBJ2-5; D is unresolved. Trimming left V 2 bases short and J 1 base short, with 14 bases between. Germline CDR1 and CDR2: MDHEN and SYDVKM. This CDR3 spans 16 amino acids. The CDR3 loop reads CASSLTLGSFQETQYF. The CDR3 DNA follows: TGTGCCAGCAGTTTAACTCTTGGCAGCTTCCAAGAGACCCAGTACTTC.

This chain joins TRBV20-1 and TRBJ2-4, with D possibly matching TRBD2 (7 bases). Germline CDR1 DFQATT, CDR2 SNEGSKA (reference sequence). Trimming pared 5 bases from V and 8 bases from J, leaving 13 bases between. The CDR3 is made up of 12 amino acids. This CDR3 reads CSAERGGDIQYF. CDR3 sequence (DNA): TGCAGTGCTGAGAGGGGGGGTGACATTCAGTACTTC.

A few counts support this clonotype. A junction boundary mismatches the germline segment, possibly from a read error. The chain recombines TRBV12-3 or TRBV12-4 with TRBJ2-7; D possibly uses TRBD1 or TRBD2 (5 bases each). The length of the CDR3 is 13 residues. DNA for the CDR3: TGTGCCAGCGGTTTAAGGGGACGTCGCGAGCAGTACTTC. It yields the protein CASGLRGRREQYF.

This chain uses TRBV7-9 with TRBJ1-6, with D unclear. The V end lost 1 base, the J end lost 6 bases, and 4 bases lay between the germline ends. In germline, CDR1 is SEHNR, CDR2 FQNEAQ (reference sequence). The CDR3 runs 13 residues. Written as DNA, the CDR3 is TGTGCCAGCAGCTTAGAGGTTAATTCACCCCTCCACTTT. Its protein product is CASSLEVNSPLHF.

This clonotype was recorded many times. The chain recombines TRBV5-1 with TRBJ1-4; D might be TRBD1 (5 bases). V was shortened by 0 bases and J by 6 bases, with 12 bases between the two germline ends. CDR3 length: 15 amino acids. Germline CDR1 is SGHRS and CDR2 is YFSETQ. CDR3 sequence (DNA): TGCGCCAGCAGCTTGGCCTCAGGGCGGGATGAAAAACTGTTTTTT. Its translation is CASSLASGRDEKLFF.

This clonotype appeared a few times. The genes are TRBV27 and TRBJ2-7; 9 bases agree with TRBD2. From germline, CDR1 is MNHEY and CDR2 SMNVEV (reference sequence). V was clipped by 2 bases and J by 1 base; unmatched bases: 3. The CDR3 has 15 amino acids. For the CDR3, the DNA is TGTGCCAGCAGTTTAAATAGCGGGGGTTCCTACGAGCAGTACTTC. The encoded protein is CASSLNSGGSYEQYF.

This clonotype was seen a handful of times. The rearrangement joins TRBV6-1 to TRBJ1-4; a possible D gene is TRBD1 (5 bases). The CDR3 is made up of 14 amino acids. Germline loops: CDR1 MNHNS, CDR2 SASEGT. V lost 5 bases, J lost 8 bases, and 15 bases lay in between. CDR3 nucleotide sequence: TGTGCCAGCAGTAACGGACAAGGCGGGGAAAAACTGTTTTTT. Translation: CASSNGQGGEKLFF.

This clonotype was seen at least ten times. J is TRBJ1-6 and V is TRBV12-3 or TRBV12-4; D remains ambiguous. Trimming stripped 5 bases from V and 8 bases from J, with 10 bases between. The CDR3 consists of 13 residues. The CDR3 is CASSATWDSPLHF. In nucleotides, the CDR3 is TGTGCCAGCAGTGCGACGTGGGATTCACCCCTCCACTTT.

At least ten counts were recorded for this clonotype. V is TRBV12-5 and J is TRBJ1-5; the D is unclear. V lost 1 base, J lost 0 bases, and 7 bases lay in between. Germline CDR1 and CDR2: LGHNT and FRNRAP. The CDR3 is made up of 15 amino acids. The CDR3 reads CASGLGPGSNQPQHF. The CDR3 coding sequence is TGTGCTAGTGGTTTGGGGCCGGGTAGCAATCAGCCCCAGCATTTT.

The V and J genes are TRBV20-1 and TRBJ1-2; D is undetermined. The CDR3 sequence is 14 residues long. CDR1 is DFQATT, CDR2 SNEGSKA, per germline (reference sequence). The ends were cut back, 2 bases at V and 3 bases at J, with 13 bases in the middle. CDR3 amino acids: CSARINGVDYGYTF. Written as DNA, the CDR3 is TGCAGTGCTAGAATAAACGGGGTGGACTATGGCTACACCTTC.

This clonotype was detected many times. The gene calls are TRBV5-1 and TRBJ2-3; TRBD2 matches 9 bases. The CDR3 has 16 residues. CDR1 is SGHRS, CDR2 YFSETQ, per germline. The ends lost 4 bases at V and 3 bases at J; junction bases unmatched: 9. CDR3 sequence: CASSRWNSGGTDTQYF. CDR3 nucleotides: TGCGCCAGCAGCCGCTGGAATAGCGGGGGAACAGATACGCAGTATTTT.

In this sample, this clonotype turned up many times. The CDR3: CASSYEENTEAFF. The CDR3 nucleotides read TGTGCCAGCAGTTACGAGGAGAACACTGAAGCTTTCTTT. V gene TRBV6-5 combines with J gene TRBJ1-1; no firm D call. CDR3 length: 13 residues. Germline lookup yields CDR1 MNHEY and CDR2 SVGAGI. V was shortened by 2 bases and J by 1 base, with 5 bases between the two germline ends.

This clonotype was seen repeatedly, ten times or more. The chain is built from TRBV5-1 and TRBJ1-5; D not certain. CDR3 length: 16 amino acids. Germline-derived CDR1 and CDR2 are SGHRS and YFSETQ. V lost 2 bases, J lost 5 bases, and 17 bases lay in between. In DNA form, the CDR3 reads TGCGCCAGCAGCTTTTCTGGTGTACACTCCTATCAGCCCCAGCATTTT. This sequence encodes CASSFSGVHSYQPQHF.

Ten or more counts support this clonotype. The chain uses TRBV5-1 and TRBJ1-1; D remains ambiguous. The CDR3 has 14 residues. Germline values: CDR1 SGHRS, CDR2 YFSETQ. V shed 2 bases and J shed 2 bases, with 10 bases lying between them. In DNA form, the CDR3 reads TGCGCCAGCAGCTTCCTCCGAGCAAACACTGAAGCTTTCTTT. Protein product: CASSFLRANTEAFF.

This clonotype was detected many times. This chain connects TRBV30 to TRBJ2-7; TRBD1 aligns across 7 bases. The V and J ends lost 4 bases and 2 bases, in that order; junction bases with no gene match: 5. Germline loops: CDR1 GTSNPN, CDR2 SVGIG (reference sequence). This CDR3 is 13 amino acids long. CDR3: CAWNRQGAYEQYF. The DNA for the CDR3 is TGTGCCTGGAACAGGCAGGGGGCCTACGAGCAGTACTTC. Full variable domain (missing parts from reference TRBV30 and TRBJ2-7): SQTIHQWPATLVQPVGSPLSLECTVEGTSNPNLYWYRQAAGRGLQLLFYSVGIGQISSEVPQNLSASRPQDRQFILSSKKLLLSDSGFYLCAWNRQGAYEQYFGPGTRLTVT.

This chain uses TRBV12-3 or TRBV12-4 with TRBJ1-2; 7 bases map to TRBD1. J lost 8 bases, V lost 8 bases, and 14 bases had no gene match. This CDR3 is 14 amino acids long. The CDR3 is CASGGSDRKVGYTF. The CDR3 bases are TGTGCCAGCGGAGGTTCGGACAGGAAAGTAGGCTACACCTTC.

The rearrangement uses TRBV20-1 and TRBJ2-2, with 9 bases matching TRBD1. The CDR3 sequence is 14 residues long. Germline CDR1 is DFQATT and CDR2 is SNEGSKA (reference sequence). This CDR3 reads CSATGGPNTGELFF. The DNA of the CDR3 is TGCAGCGCGACAGGGGGACCGAACACCGGGGAGCTGTTTTTT.

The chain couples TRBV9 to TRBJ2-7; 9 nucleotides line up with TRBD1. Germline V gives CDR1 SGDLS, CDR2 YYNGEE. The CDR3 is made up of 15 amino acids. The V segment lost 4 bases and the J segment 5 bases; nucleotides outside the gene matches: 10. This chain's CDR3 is CASSSRGQGSNEQYF. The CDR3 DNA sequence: TGTGCCAGCAGCTCTAGAGGACAGGGGTCCAACGAGCAGTACTTC. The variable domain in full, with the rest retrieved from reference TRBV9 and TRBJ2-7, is DSGVTQTPKHLITATGQRVTLRCSPRSGDLSVYWYQQSLDQGLQFLIQYYNGEERAKGNILERFSAQQFPDLHSELNLSSLELGDSALYFCASSSRGQGSNEQYFGPGTRLTVT.